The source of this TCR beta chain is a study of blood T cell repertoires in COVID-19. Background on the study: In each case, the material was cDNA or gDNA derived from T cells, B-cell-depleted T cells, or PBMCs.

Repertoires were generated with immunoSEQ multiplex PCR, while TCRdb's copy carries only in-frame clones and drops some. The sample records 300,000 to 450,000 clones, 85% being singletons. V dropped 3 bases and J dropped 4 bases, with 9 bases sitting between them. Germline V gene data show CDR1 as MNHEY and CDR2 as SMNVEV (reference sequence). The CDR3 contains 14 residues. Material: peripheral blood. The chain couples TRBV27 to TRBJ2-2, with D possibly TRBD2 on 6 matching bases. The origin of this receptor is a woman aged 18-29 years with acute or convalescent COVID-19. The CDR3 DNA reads TGTGCCAGCAGTTTTGGGCGGGGCACCGGGGAGCTGTTTTTT. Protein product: CASSFGRGTGELFF.